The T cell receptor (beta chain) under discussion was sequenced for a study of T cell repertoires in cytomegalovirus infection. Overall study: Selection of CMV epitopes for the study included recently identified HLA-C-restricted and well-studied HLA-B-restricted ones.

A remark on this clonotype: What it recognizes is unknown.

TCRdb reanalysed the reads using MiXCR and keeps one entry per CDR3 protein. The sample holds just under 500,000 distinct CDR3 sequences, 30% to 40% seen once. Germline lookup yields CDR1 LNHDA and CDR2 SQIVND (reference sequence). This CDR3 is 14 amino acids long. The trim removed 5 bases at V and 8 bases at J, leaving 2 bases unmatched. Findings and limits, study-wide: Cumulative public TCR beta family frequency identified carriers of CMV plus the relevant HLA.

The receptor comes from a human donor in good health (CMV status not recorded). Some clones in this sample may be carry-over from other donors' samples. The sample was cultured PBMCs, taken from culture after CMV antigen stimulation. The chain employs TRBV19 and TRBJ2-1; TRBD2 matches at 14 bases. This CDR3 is CASSAGLAGDEQFF. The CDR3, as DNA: TGTGCCAGTAGTGCGGGACTAGCGGGAGATGAGCAGTTCTTC.